The rows below give T cell receptor beta chains drawn from one sample of a study of T-cell reconstitution after alpha-beta-depleted transplantation in children. TCRdb re-derived calls from the PCR reads in MiXCR, one entry per CDR3 protein. The table includes 250,000 to 300,000 distinct CDR3 sequences, over 7% detected once. Material: peripheral blood, obtained 360 days after TCRalphabeta/CD19-depleted stem cell transplant. Receptor source: a female patient between 2 and 15 years old who had a stem cell transplant for Fanconi anemia, so the T cells may come from the graft donor. CDR3s include the opening cysteine and the closing phenylalanine or tryptophan. The D gene is left open where the match is weak. Clone size is shown for a subset of rows, as once, few, many or a class of expanded clone.

clone size	V gene	D gene	J gene	CDR3 DNA	CDR3 protein
many	TRBV9	NA	TRBJ2-3	TGTGCCAGCAGCCAGACTCCGAGCCCTAGCACAGATACGCAGTATTTT	CASSQTPSPSTDTQYF
many	TRBV12-3/TRBV12-4	TRBD2	TRBJ2-5	TGTGCCAGCAGTTTTGGCGGGGGGACGGTAGAGACCCAGTACTTC	CASSFGGGTVETQYF
many	TRBV10-3	TRBD2	TRBJ2-1	TGTGCCATCAAGGGCGGGAGGGCCTACAATGAGCAGTTCTTC	CAIKGGRAYNEQFF
NA	TRBV27	NA	TRBJ2-5	TGTGCCAGCAGTTTAATGGGGGGCTGGGAGACCCAGTACTTC	CASSLMGGWETQYF
many	TRBV5-1	NA	TRBJ2-3	TGCGCCAGCAGCTGGGGGACCTCGACCCGCACAGATACGCAGTATTTT	CASSWGTSTRTDTQYF
NA	TRBV9	NA	TRBJ1-6	TGTGCCAGCAGCGTGGGATCCTCTAATTCACCCCTCCACTTT	CASSVGSSNSPLHF
many	TRBV4-2	TRBD2	TRBJ2-2	TGTGCCAGCAGCCCACTAGCGGGAGACCCCCGAAACACCGGGGAGCTGTTTTTT	CASSPLAGDPRNTGELFF
many	TRBV6-2/TRBV6-3	TRBD1	TRBJ2-7	TGTGCCAGCACTGACAGGGGGGACGAGCAGTACTTC	CASTDRGDEQYF
many	TRBV7-2	TRBD1	TRBJ2-2	TGTGCCAGCAGCTCCCGACAGGGTTTTTTCGGGACCGGGGAGCTGTTTTTT	CASSSRQGFFGTGELFF
few	TRBV3-1	TRBD1	TRBJ2-1	TGTGCCAGCAGCCAAGCTATTGGGACAGGTCCTGCCAATGAGCAGTTCTTC	CASSQAIGTGPANEQFF
NA	TRBV29-1	TRBD1	TRBJ1-4	TGCAGCGCCCTTCGGGGGCAGGGGGATGAAAAACTGTTTTTT	CSALRGQGDEKLFF
NA	TRBV2	TRBD1	TRBJ1-1	TGTGCCAGCAGCCCGGGACAGCCTCTAAAAAACACTGAAGCTTTCTTT	CASSPGQPLKNTEAFF
NA	TRBV10-3	NA	TRBJ2-4	TGTGCCATCGGCCCCGGACTCGTCTCAAACATTCAGTACTTC	CAIGPGLVSNIQYF
NA	TRBV7-3	TRBD2	TRBJ2-2	TGTGCCAGCAGCTTAACGGGACTAGCGGGAGGGCCGAACACCGGGGAGCTGTTTTTT	CASSLTGLAGGPNTGELFF
NA	TRBV10-2	TRBD2	TRBJ2-5	TGCGCCAGCAGCAGTTGGGGGGGGCAAGAGACCCAGTACTTC	CASSSWGGQETQYF
few	TRBV5-1	TRBD1	TRBJ2-7	TGCGCCAGCAGCTGGGACAGGATTAGCTCCTACGAGCAGTACTTC	CASSWDRISSYEQYF
many	TRBV5-1	NA	TRBJ2-7	TGCGCCAGCAGCTGGGGGGCCTTGAAGGGCTACGAGCAGTACTTC	CASSWGALKGYEQYF
many	TRBV5-1	TRBD1	TRBJ2-7	TGCGCCAGCAGCCCGGGGACAGGGTCGGGCGAGCAGTACTTC	CASSPGTGSGEQYF
many	TRBV5-1	NA	TRBJ1-5	TGCGCCAGCAGCTTGGGATGGGGTGATCAGCCCCAGCATTTT	CASSLGWGDQPQHF